This TCR beta chain stems from a study of blood T cell repertoires in COVID-19. This CDR3 is built from 15 residues. The V and J ends lost 5 bases and 0 bases respectively, with 11 bases between them. Germline V gene sequence: CDR1 SGHAT, CDR2 FQNNGV. The method was immunoSEQ multiplex PCR; TCRdb's version includes in-frame clones alone and lacks a portion of them. The table records 250,000 to 300,000 clones, over 85% of them present only once. The V and J genes are TRBV11-2 and TRBJ1-3, with no clear D. The sequence was obtained from a woman aged 45-65 years who had been exposed to COVID-19. Sequenced sample: PBMCs or T cells enriched from blood (not recorded which). The CDR3 coding sequence is TGTGCCAGCAGCCGTTTTTTAGTCTCTGGAAACACCATATATTTT. Amino acid sequence: CASSRFLVSGNTIYF.